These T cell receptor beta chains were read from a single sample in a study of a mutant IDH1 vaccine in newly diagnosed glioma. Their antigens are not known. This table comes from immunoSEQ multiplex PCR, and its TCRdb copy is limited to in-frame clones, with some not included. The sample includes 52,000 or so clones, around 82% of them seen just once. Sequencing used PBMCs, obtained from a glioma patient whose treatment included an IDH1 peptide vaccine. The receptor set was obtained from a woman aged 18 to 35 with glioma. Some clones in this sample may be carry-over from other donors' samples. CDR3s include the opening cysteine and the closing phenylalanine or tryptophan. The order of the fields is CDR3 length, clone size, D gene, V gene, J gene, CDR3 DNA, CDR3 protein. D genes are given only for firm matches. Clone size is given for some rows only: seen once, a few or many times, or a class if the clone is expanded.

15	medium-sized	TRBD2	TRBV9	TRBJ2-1	TGTGCCAGCAGCGCTGGGACTAGCGGGAGGCATGAGCAGTTCTTC	CASSAGTSGRHEQFF
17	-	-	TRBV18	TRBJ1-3	TGTGCCAGCTCCCCGTATGTTCTGGGAGCGACTGGAAACACCATATATTTT	CASSPYVLGATGNTIYF
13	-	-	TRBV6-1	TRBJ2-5	TGTGCCAGCAGTGAAGACCCCCGGGGGACCCAGTACTTC	CASSEDPRGTQYF
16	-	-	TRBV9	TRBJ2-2	TGTGCCAGCAGCCCTCGCTATATATCCCCCACCGGGGAGCTGTTTTTT	CASSPRYISPTGELFF
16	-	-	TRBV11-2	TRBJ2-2	TGTGCCAGCAGCTTACTCCCGCAGGGAGGCACCGGGGAGCTGTTTTTT	CASSLLPQGGTGELFF
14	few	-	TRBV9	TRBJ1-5	TGTGCCAGCAGCGTAGGACAGAGCAATCAGCCCCAGCATTTT	CASSVGQSNQPQHF
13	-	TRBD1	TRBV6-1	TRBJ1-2	TGTGCCAGCAGTGAAGGACAGGGTCTAGGCTACACCTTC	CASSEGQGLGYTF
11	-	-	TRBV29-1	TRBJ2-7	TGCAGCGTTTGGGGGGCGCGTGAGCAGTACTTC	CSVWGAREQYF
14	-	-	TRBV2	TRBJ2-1	TGTGCCAGCAGAGACACGAGCTCCTACAATGAGCAGTTCTTC	CASRDTSSYNEQFF
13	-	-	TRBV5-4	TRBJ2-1	TGTGCCAGCAGCTTGCGGGGGGCCGGGGAGCAGTTCTTC	CASSLRGAGEQFF
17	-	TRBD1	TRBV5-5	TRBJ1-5	TGTGCCAGCAGGCTAGGACAGGGGATGAGTAGCAATCAGCCCCAGCATTTT	CASRLGQGMSSNQPQHF
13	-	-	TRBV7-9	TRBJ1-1	TGTGCCAGCAGCCGGCCCCCGGGCACTGAAGCTTTCTTT	CASSRPPGTEAFF
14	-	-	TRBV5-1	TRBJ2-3	TGCGCCAGCAGGGTGGCCTGGGTCACAGATACGCAGTATTTT	CASRVAWVTDTQYF
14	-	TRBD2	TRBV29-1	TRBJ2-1	TGCAGCGTTGACGGACTAGCGGGAGAGAATGAGCAGTTCTTC	CSVDGLAGENEQFF
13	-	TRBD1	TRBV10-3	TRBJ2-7	TGTGCCATCAGTTACAGGGGGGCCCAGGAGCAGTACTTC	CAISYRGAQEQYF
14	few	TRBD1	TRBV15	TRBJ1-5	TGTGCCACCAGTGGGCAGGGGGCAGGTCAGCCCCAGCATTTT	CATSGQGAGQPQHF
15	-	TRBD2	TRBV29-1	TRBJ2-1	TGCAGCGCCACGCTAGCGGACCCCCGCTACAATGAGCAGTTCTTC	CSATLADPRYNEQFF
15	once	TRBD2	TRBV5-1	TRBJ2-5	TGCGCCAGCAGCTTGGCTAGCGGCGCCCTGGAGACCCAGTACTTC	CASSLASGALETQYF
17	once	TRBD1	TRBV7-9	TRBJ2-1	TGTGCCAGCACCAAAGGACAGGGGGCGGGAAGCTACAATGAGCAGTTCTTC	CASTKGQGAGSYNEQFF
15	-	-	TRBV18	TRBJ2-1	TGTGCCAGCTCACCTACCAGGGGACCCTACAATGAGCAGTTCTTC	CASSPTRGPYNEQFF
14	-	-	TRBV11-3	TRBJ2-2	TGTGCCAGCAGCTTAGAGGGTCTCACCGGGGAGCTGTTTTTT	CASSLEGLTGELFF
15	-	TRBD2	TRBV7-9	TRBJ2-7	TGTGCCAGCAGCTTGCTAGCGGGAGGCCCGGGCGAGCAGTACTTC	CASSLLAGGPGEQYF
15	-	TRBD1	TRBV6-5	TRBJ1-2	TGTGCCAGCAGTCACTATACAGGGGTGGATTATGGCTACACCTTC	CASSHYTGVDYGYTF
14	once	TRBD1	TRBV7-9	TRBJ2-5	TGTGCCAGCAGCTTGGCGACAGGGGACGAGACCCAGTACTTC	CASSLATGDETQYF
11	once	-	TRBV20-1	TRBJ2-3	TGCAGTGCTAGATTAGTAGATACGCAGTATTTT	CSARLVDTQYF
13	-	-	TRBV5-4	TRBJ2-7	TGTGCCAGCAGTGCGGGACAGCTCTACGAGCAGTACTTC	CASSAGQLYEQYF
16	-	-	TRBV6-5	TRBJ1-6	TGTGCCAGCAGTTACGAAGGCCCCTCCTATAATTCACCCCTCCACTTT	CASSYEGPSYNSPLHF
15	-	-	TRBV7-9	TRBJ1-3	TGTGCCAGCGGCCCCGACAGGACCTCTGGAAACACCATATATTTT	CASGPDRTSGNTIYF
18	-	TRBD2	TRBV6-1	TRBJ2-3	TGTGCCAGCAGTGAAGCGGGCGCGGGGGGGCCGGGCACAGATACGCAGTATTTT	CASSEAGAGGPGTDTQYF
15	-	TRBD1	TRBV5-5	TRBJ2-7	TGTGCCAGCAGCTTGGATGACAGGGGGGCCTACGAGCAGTACTTC	CASSLDDRGAYEQYF
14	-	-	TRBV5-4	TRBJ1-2	TGTGCCAGCAGCTTGGGGGGAGGGACCTATGGCTACACCTTC	CASSLGGGTYGYTF
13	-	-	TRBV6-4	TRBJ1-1	TGTGCCAGCAGTCATACCTGGGACACTGAAGCTTTCTTT	CASSHTWDTEAFF
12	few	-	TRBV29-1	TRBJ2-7	TGCAGCGTTGGGGTGAGAGGTTACGAGCAGTACTTC	CSVGVRGYEQYF
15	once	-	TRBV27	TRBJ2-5	TGTGCCAGCAGTTTATCAAGAGGGGGCCAAGAGACCCAGTACTTC	CASSLSRGGQETQYF
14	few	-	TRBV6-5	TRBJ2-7	TGTGCCAGCCAGGTCCGGGACGGCACCTACGAGCAGTACTTC	CASQVRDGTYEQYF
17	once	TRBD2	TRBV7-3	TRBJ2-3	TGTGCCAGCCTCCAGAGAGGGCTAGCGGCCGTACCAGATACGCAGTATTTT	CASLQRGLAAVPDTQYF
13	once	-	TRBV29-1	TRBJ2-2	TGCAGCGTTGACAGGACGGGCGGCGGGGAGCTGTTTTTT	CSVDRTGGGELFF
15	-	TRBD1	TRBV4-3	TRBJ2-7	TGCGCCAGCAGCCAAGAAGGGACAGAGCCTTACGAGCAGTACTTC	CASSQEGTEPYEQYF
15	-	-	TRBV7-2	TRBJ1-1	TGTGCCAGCAGCCCTAACTCAGGGATGAACACTGAAGCTTTCTTT	CASSPNSGMNTEAFF
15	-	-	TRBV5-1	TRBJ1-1	TGCGCCAGCAGCTTGGCCGGGACAACGAACACTGAAGCTTTCTTT	CASSLAGTTNTEAFF
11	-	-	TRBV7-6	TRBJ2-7	TGTGCCAGCAGGGACAACTACGAGCAGTACTTC	CASRDNYEQYF
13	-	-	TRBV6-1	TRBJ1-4	TGTGCCAGCAGAAGACGGGATAACGAAAAACTGTTTTTT	CASRRRDNEKLFF
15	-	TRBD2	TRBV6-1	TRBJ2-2	TGTGCCAGCAGTGAGCGGGAGGGCATCACCGGGGAGCTGTTTTTT	CASSEREGITGELFF
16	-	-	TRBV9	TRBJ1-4	TGTGCCAGCAGCGTTGGGCCTAGGGTGACTAATGAAAAACTGTTTTTT	CASSVGPRVTNEKLFF
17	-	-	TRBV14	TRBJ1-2	TGTGCCAGCAGCCCACCGGAGGGGGGGACCAGCGCGAGTGGCTACACCTTC	CASSPPEGGTSASGYTF
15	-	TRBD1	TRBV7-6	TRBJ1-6	TGTGCCAGCAGCCAAGCTCCCGGGACAGCCTCACCCCTCCACTTT	CASSQAPGTASPLHF
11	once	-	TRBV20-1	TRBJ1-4	TGCAGTGCTAGAGCCAAAGAAAAACTGTTTTTT	CSARAKEKLFF
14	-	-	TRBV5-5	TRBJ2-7	TGTGCCAGCAGCTTGGCCCTCGGATCCTACGAGCAGTACTTC	CASSLALGSYEQYF
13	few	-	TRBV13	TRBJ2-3	TGTGCCAGCAGCCCCAGACCCGACGGTACGCAGTATTTT	CASSPRPDGTQYF
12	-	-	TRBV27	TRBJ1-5	TGTGCCAGCAGTTTTCTCAATCAGCCCCAGCATTTT	CASSFLNQPQHF